This entry lists 30 T cell receptor beta chains sequenced from one sample in a study of OX40 agonist ivuxolimab in advanced cancers. Clones were sequenced by immunoSEQ multiplex PCR, and TCRdb holds only the in-frame ones, with some missing. The sample includes around 72,000 clones, around 86% of them seen just once. Sequences were derived from CD4+ or CD8+ T cells sorted from blood, sampled in a trial of the OX40 agonist ivuxolimab. Receptors originate from an adult with an advanced solid tumor such as melanoma, head and neck, liver or kidney cancer.

The CDR3 sequence: CASSLGQGRAKNIQYF. The DNA for the CDR3 is TGTGCCAGCAGCTTAGGGCAGGGGAGGGCCAAAAACATTCAGTACTTC. The rearrangement uses TRBV7-2 and TRBJ2-4; D could derive from TRBD1 or TRBD2 (6 bases each). The CDR3 spans 16 residues. From germline, CDR1 is SGHTA and CDR2 FQGNSA. Trimming shortened V by 1 base and J by 1 base, and 11 bases separated the two germline ends.

This clone came up a few times. The gene calls are TRBV5-6 and TRBJ1-5; D gene ambiguous. The V and J ends lost 1 base and 6 bases respectively, with 8 bases between them. The CDR3 consists of 13 residues. Germline V gene sequence: CDR1 SGHDT, CDR2 YYEEEE. CDR3 region: CASSLSGVQPQHF. CDR3 bases: TGTGCCAGCAGCTTGAGCGGGGTTCAGCCCCAGCATTTT. Supplemented by reference TRBV5-6 and TRBJ1-5, the full variable domain reads DAGVTQSPTHLIKTRGQQVTLRCSPKSGHDTVSWYQQALGQGPQFIFQYYEEEERQRGNFPDRFSGHQFPNYSSELNVNALLLGDSALYLCASSLSGVQPQHFGDGTRLSIL.

The rearrangement joins TRBV18 to TRBJ1-6; 10 bases match TRBD1. The germline V gene has CDR1 KGHSH and CDR2 LQKENI. V trimming: 3 bases; J trimming: 8 bases; junction bases outside the gene matches: 4. CDR3 length equals 15 residues. The CDR3 DNA sequence: TGTGCCAGCTCACCTCGGACAGGGGGAGATTCACCCCTCCACTTT. This codes for CASSPRTGGDSPLHF.

The V call is TRBV19, the J call TRBJ1-6; the D gene is possibly TRBD1 (6 bases). Germline V gene data show CDR1 as LNHDA and CDR2 as SQIVND (reference sequence). The CDR3 contains 16 residues. With 7 bases removed from V and 10 bases from J, the gap between germline ends came to 23 bases. This CDR3 is CASTLGRGPTGSPLHF. CDR3 nucleotides: TGTGCCAGTACTCTGGGCAGGGGCCCCACCGGGTCACCCCTCCACTTT. The complete variable domain, with remaining parts taken from reference TRBV19 and TRBJ1-6, reads DGGITQSPKYLFRKEGQNVTLSCEQNLNHDAMYWYRQDPGQGLRLIYYSQIVNDFQKGDIAEGYSVSREKKESFPLTVTSAQKNPTAFYLCASTLGRGPTGSPLHFGNGTRLTVT.

This chain joins TRBV6-1 and TRBJ1-5; TRBD1 is a possible D gene (6 bases). Germline CDR1 is MNHNS and CDR2 is SASEGT. The V gene lost 7 bases and the J gene lost 2 bases, with 9 bases spanning the gap. CDR3 length: 13 residues. CDR3 DNA: TGTGCCAGCACGCACAGGGGCAATCAGCCCCAGCATTTT. This sequence encodes CASTHRGNQPQHF.

On this clone itself: Other DNA sequences in the same sample also yield this CDR3. The chain has TRBV9 and TRBJ1-4; weak D call: TRBD1 (5 bases). CDR3 length: 13 residues. V lost 3 bases and J lost 5, with 8 bases in between. Germline V gene data show CDR1 as SGDLS and CDR2 as YYNGEE. The CDR3 spells CASSGRENEKLFF. In DNA form, the CDR3 reads TGTGCCAGCAGCGGCAGGGAAAATGAAAAACTGTTTTTT.

This chain uses TRBV25-1 with TRBJ1-2, with D possibly being TRBD1 (5 bases). The germline gives CDR1 MGHDK, CDR2 SYGVNS. CDR3 size: 13 residues. Between the trimmed V and J ends, which lost 5 bases and 2 bases, there was a span of 9 bases. This chain's CDR3 is CASSSDRNYGYTF. The CDR3, as DNA: TGTGCCAGCAGTAGCGACAGAAACTATGGCTACACCTTC.

This chain connects TRBV28 to TRBJ2-7, with D unclear. CDR1 is MDHEN, CDR2 SYDVKM, per germline. The V gene lost 7 bases and the J gene lost 4 bases, with 11 bases spanning the gap. CDR3 size: 12 residues. The CDR3, as DNA: TGTGCCAGCACCCGAGATGGTTACGAGCAGTACTTC. As protein: CASTRDGYEQYF.

The chain carries TRBV6-6 and TRBJ1-2, with D unclear. From germline, CDR1 is MNHNY and CDR2 SVGAGI (reference sequence). V dropped 6 bases and J dropped 0 bases, with 5 bases sitting between them. The CDR3 is 12 amino acids. The CDR3 protein is CASRSPNYGYTF. The DNA of the CDR3 is TGTGCCAGCAGATCTCCTAACTATGGCTACACCTTC.

The chain recombines TRBV9 with TRBJ1-1, with D unresolved. Between the trimmed V and J ends, which lost 0 bases and 1 base, there was a span of 4 bases. The CDR3 is 13 amino acids. The germline V gene has CDR1 SGDLS and CDR2 YYNGEE. The CDR3 is CASSVEQNTEAFF. DNA for the CDR3: TGTGCCAGCAGCGTAGAACAGAACACTGAAGCTTTCTTT.

The chain joins TRBV4-1 to TRBJ2-3; possible D gene TRBD2, 5 bases. The CDR3 consists of 13 residues. V was cut by 3 bases and J by 4 bases, with 8 bases left in between. Germline V gene lookup returns CDR1 MGHRA and CDR2 YSYEKL. This CDR3 reads CASSHTRPDTQYF. The CDR3, as DNA: TGCGCCAGCAGCCATACTAGGCCAGATACGCAGTATTTT.

This chain connects TRBV7-2 to TRBJ1-3; no reliable D call. The CDR3 has 15 residues. Between the trimmed V and J ends, which lost 1 base and 0 bases, there was a span of 7 bases. Germline lookup yields CDR1 SGHTA and CDR2 FQGNSA. The CDR3, as DNA: TGTGCCAGCAGCTTAGTAGGGAGCTCTGGAAACACCATATATTTT. This translates into CASSLVGSSGNTIYF.

This clone was seen only once. The chain links TRBV5-1 to TRBJ2-2, with a weak D call TRBD2 (7 bases). V was cut by 2 bases and J by 6 bases, with 11 bases left in between. This CDR3 is 14 amino acids long. Germline CDR1 and CDR2: SGHRS and YFSETQ. DNA of the CDR3: TGCGCCAGCAGCTTACTAGGGGGGGCCGGGGAGCTGTTTTTT. Its protein is CASSLLGGAGELFF.

This clone was observed once. This chain links TRBV6-4 with TRBJ1-1; D remains unclear. Germline loops: CDR1 MRHNA, CDR2 SNTAGT. Between the trimmed V and J ends, which lost 5 bases and 2 bases, there was a span of 15 bases. The CDR3 runs to 15 residues. CDR3 amino acids: CASSSQAGPNTEAFF. CDR3 DNA sequence: TGTGCCAGCAGTTCTCAGGCAGGACCCAACACTGAAGCTTTCTTT.

This chain joins TRBV5-4 and TRBJ2-1; D is perhaps TRBD2 (6 bases). CDR1 and CDR2 from the germline V gene are SGHNT and YYREEE (reference sequence). With 3 bases removed from V and 3 bases from J, the gap between germline ends came to 22 bases. The CDR3 contains 18 residues. CDR3 protein: CASSSPVGGEKRYNEQFF. In DNA, the CDR3 is TGTGCCAGCAGCTCCCCCGTAGGCGGGGAGAAACGCTACAATGAGCAGTTCTTC.

The chain is built from TRBV5-5 and TRBJ1-3, with D hard to call. The CDR3 loop spans 15 amino acids. Germline loops: CDR1 SGHKS, CDR2 YYEKEE (reference sequence). The V end lost 1 base, the J end lost 4 bases, and 12 bases lay between the germline ends. CDR3 protein: CASSLMDSSGNTIYF. Here the CDR3 DNA reads TGTGCCAGCAGCTTGATGGACTCAAGCGGAAACACCATATATTTT.

The J gene is TRBJ2-7, the V gene TRBV6-1; 8 bases are shared with TRBD2. This CDR3 comprises 14 residues. Germline-derived CDR1 and CDR2 are MNHNS and SASEGT. Trimming removed 8 bases from V and 2 bases from J; junction bases left unmatched: 8. The CDR3 sequence is CASRGGRGTYEQYF. DNA of the CDR3: TGTGCCAGCCGGGGGGGTAGGGGAACCTACGAGCAGTACTTC.

V usage is TRBV6-1 and J usage is TRBJ2-5; unclear D gene. The DNA end is more similar to TRBJ2-7, so the J call may be wrong. Germline CDR1 reads MNHNS; CDR2 reads SASEGT. This CDR3 comprises 12 residues. The CDR3, as DNA: TGTGCCAGCTCGACTCAGCGCAACGAGCAGTACTTC. The encoded protein is CASSTQRNEQYF.

The J gene is TRBJ2-5, the V gene TRBV5-1; TRBD1 matches at 10 bases. The last part of the DNA fits TRBJ2-7 better; the J call may be wrong. This CDR3 has 14 residues. Germline V gene data show CDR1 as SGHRS and CDR2 as YFSETQ. CDR3 sequence (DNA): TGCGCCAGCAGCCCGGCCGGGACAGGGGTCGAGCAGTACTTC. It specifies CASSPAGTGVEQYF.

The V and J genes are TRBV6-5 and TRBJ1-2; TRBD1 is a possible D gene (5 bases). Germline lookup yields CDR1 MNHEY and CDR2 SVGAGI. V shed 8 bases and J shed 4 bases, with 14 bases lying between them. CDR3 length: 13 residues. DNA of the CDR3: TGTGCCAGCCATCCTAACGGGGCCTATGGCTACACCTTC. Translating gives CASHPNGAYGYTF.

The CDR3 nucleotides read TGTGCCTCGGACACTGGGGGGGCTGAAGCTTTCTTT. This sequence encodes CASDTGGAEAFF. The V call is TRBV30, the J call TRBJ1-1; D possibly corresponds to TRBD1 (5 bases). V lost 7 bases and J lost 6, with 15 bases in between. Germline CDR1 reads GTSNPN; CDR2 reads SVGIG (reference sequence). The CDR3 is made up of 12 amino acids.

In DNA form, the CDR3 reads TGTGCCAGCAGCTTGGTAGCAGGGGTAGCTTTCTTT. Its protein product is CASSLVAGVAFF. V and J are TRBV5-4 and TRBJ1-1, with D possibly TRBD1 on 6 matching bases. Per germline, CDR1 SGHNT and CDR2 YYREEE (reference sequence). The CDR3 is 12 residues long. The germline V and J ends were trimmed by 0 bases and 10 bases, with 10 bases remaining between them.

This clone has just a few counts. This chain uses TRBV27 with TRBJ2-7; 11 bases are a match to TRBD2. Germline lookup yields CDR1 MNHEY and CDR2 SMNVEV (reference sequence). V was pared by 5 bases and J by 5 bases, with 11 bases of the junction left unmatched. This CDR3 region has 16 residues. The CDR3 sequence: CASSGGTSGGFNEQYF. The CDR3 DNA sequence: TGTGCCAGCAGTGGGGGTACTAGCGGGGGTTTCAACGAGCAGTACTTC.

V and J are TRBV7-9 and TRBJ1-1; unclear D gene. The CDR3 loop spans 15 amino acids. V was shortened by 3 bases and J by 0 bases, with 11 bases between the two germline ends. Germline V gene sequence: CDR1 SEHNR, CDR2 FQNEAQ (reference sequence). This CDR3 is CASSLKRGLNTEAFF. CDR3 in DNA: TGTGCCAGCAGCTTGAAACGAGGATTGAACACTGAAGCTTTCTTT.

Here the CDR3 reads CASSESPSSYNEQFF. The CDR3 DNA follows: TGTGCCAGCAGTGAGAGCCCGAGCTCCTACAATGAGCAGTTCTTC. The chain joins TRBV6-1 to TRBJ2-1; D remains unclear. The ends were cut back, 3 bases at V and 0 bases at J, with 9 bases in the middle. Germline lookup yields CDR1 MNHNS and CDR2 SASEGT. The CDR3 has 15 residues.

The chain links TRBV27 to TRBJ1-5, with D uncertain. This CDR3 is built from 12 residues. Germline V gives CDR1 MNHEY, CDR2 SMNVEV (reference sequence). Trimming stripped 7 bases from V and 8 bases from J, with 12 bases between. The CDR3 sequence: CASTTGLEPQHF. The DNA of the CDR3 is TGTGCCAGCACTACGGGTCTCGAGCCCCAGCATTTT.

This clone was seen only once. The V gene is TRBV4-2, the J gene TRBJ1-1; TRBD1 is a possible D gene (5 bases). The CDR3 is 15 amino acids. The V gene's germline CDR1 is LGHNA and CDR2 YNFKEQ. V lost 2 bases and J 3 bases, leaving 13 bases between the germline ends. CDR3 amino acids: CASSQISGHHTEAFF. CDR3 DNA: TGTGCCAGCAGCCAAATTTCCGGACACCACACTGAAGCTTTCTTT.

V gene TRBV10-3 combines with J gene TRBJ1-4; 7 nucleotides agree with TRBD1. The germline CDR1 and CDR2 sequences are ENHRY and SYGVKD. The V and J ends lost 0 bases and 0 bases, in that order; junction bases with no gene match: 10. CDR3 length: 19 amino acids. The CDR3 loop is CAISESRSGGLATNEKLFF. DNA of the CDR3: TGTGCCATCAGTGAGTCGAGGTCAGGGGGACTTGCAACTAATGAAAAACTGTTTTTT.

The J gene is TRBJ1-1, the V gene TRBV5-1; D remains ambiguous. Trimming cost V 4 bases and J 1 base, with 14 bases left between them. Germline lookup yields CDR1 SGHRS and CDR2 YFSETQ. The CDR3 is 15 residues long. The CDR3 protein is CASSPRPERNTEAFF. The CDR3 coding sequence is TGCGCCAGCAGCCCTAGACCCGAACGGAACACTGAAGCTTTCTTT.

The chain combines TRBV5-1 with TRBJ2-3, with a tentative D call TRBD2 (5 bases). The CDR3 length is 17 residues. V was shortened by 0 bases and J by 2 bases, with 16 bases between the two germline ends. Germline assignment: CDR1 SGHRS and CDR2 YFSETQ. DNA of the CDR3: TGCGCCAGCAGCTTGGTAGTCAGGCGAGCGGACACAGATACGCAGTATTTT. It encodes CASSLVVRRADTDTQYF.